This T cell receptor beta chain was identified during a study of identical twins. General study results and limits: Within beta out-of-frame sequences, the excess sharing observed between twins was weaker. Interpretation of the results relied on cross-sectional statistical analysis and not on following the same donors.

Each CDR3 protein is one row after TCRdb ran MiXCR on the 5' RACE reads. The sample gives 1.5 million to 2 million distinct CDR3 sequences, under 35% of which show up once; approximately 0.29% is in the top ten. To note about this clonotype: The antigen is undetermined.

The CDR3 is 17 residues long. Germline V gene data show CDR1 as MDHEN and CDR2 as SYDVKM. Trimming took 6 bases from V and 7 from J, leaving 28 bases between them. J is TRBJ2-7 and V is TRBV28; a weak D match, TRBD1 (5 bases). The TCR comes from a newborn girl in good health. The specimen was cord blood. This CDR3 is CASSLVRLDTSYNEQYF. In DNA, the CDR3 is TGTGCCAGCAGCCTCGTGAGATTGGACACTTCCTACAATGAGCAGTACTTC.